This T cell receptor (beta chain) was captured by sequencing in a study of blood T cell repertoires in COVID-19. Study summary: Acute and convalescent COVID-19 samples came from the United States, Italy and Spain. PBMCs, B-cell-depleted T cells, or T cells provided the cDNA or gDNA that made up the material.

Trimming pared 1 base from V and 5 bases from J, leaving 12 bases between. There are 15 residues in the CDR3. Germline loops: CDR1 LGHDT, CDR2 YNNKEL (reference sequence). The authors' processing: Reference gene primer amplification in the assay estimated nucleated cell counts. Sequenced by immunoSEQ multiplex PCR; TCRdb stores in-frame clones only, minus some. V and J calls and clone size follow that table, whereas D and trimming were derived from the DNA. The sample contains some 210,000 clones, roughly four fifths of which appear only once. V and J are TRBV3-1 (or the pseudogene TRBV3-2) and TRBJ2-1, with TRBD2 as a possible D gene (5 bases). The specimen sequenced was peripheral blood. The TCR comes from a woman between 35 and 50 years old with acute or convalescent COVID-19. The CDR3 is CASSQGTPFNNEQFF. For the CDR3, the DNA is TGTGCCAGCAGCCAAGGGACTCCATTTAACAATGAGCAGTTCTTC.